These 25 T cell receptor beta chains were sequenced from one sample in a study of OX40 agonist ivuxolimab in advanced cancers. TCRdb keeps only in-frame clones here, not all; method: immunoSEQ multiplex PCR. The sample contains 50,000 to 75,000 clones, roughly nine tenths of which appear only once. This sample comprised CD4+ or CD8+ T cells sorted from blood, obtained in a trial of the OX40 agonist ivuxolimab. The receptors here all came from an adult with an advanced solid tumor such as melanoma, head and neck, liver or kidney cancer.

The chain joins TRBV7-2 to TRBJ2-5; TRBD1 matches at 9 bases. This CDR3 comprises 14 residues. Trimming cost V 5 bases and J 5 bases; bases outside gene matches: 6. Germline CDR1 reads SGHTA; CDR2 reads FQGNSA. DNA for the CDR3: TGTGCCAGCAGCGAATTTGGACAGGGGGAGACCCAGTACTTC. It is translated as CASSEFGQGETQYF.

This rearrangement joins TRBV2 to TRBJ2-5; TRBD1 agrees at 7 bases. V lost 5 bases to trimming and J lost 4 bases; unmatched junction nucleotides: 10. The CDR3 loop spans 15 amino acids. CDR1 SNHLY and CDR2 FYNNEI come from the germline V gene. The CDR3 here is CASSKQRNRGETQYF. The CDR3 bases are TGTGCCAGCAGTAAACAGAGGAACAGGGGAGAGACCCAGTACTTC. Variable domain in full (rest from reference TRBV2 and TRBJ2-5): EPEVTQTPSHQVTQMGQEVILRCVPISNHLYFYWYRQILGQKVEFLVSFYNNEISEKSEIFDDQFSVERPDGSNFTLKIRSTKLEDSAMYFCASSKQRNRGETQYFGPGTRLLVL.

This chain links TRBV5-6 with TRBJ2-3, with D possibly TRBD2 on 5 matching bases. CDR1 is SGHDT and CDR2 is YYEEEE in the germline V gene. The CDR3 contains 16 residues. Trimming stripped 2 bases from V and 0 bases from J, with 13 bases between. The CDR3 coding sequence is TGTGCCAGCAGCTTTGCTCCAGCGGCGAGCACAGATACGCAGTATTTT. Residues: CASSFAPAASTDTQYF.

The chain uses TRBV7-9 and TRBJ1-2; D is unclear. With 1 base removed from V and 8 bases from J, the gap between germline ends came to 14 bases. The CDR3 contains 14 residues. Germline assignment: CDR1 SEHNR and CDR2 FQNEAQ (reference sequence). The CDR3 here is CASSLEVERSGYTF. The CDR3 DNA sequence: TGTGCCAGCAGCTTAGAGGTGGAACGCTCCGGCTACACCTTC.

The V gene is TRBV6-6, the J gene TRBJ2-7, with 9 bases aligning to TRBD2. Losses at the gene ends were 7 bases for V and 0 bases for J; bases not matched to a gene: 7. The germline gives CDR1 MNHNY, CDR2 SVGAGI (reference sequence). The CDR3 has 15 amino acids. CDR3: CASTQTSGGSYEQYF. CDR3 bases: TGTGCCAGCACACAGACTAGCGGAGGCTCCTACGAGCAGTACTTC.

This chain joins TRBV20-1 and TRBJ2-1; D remains ambiguous. CDR1 is DFQATT, CDR2 SNEGSKA, per germline (reference sequence). The CDR3 is 11 residues long. V was cut by 6 bases and J by 4 bases, with 7 bases left in between. This CDR3 is CSALQYNEQFF. In nucleotides, the CDR3 is TGCAGTGCCCTCCAATACAATGAGCAGTTCTTC.

The CDR3 sequence: CASNTIGTAGDEQYF. The DNA of the CDR3 is TGTGCCAGCAACACCATCGGGACGGCTGGGGACGAGCAGTACTTC. The chain carries TRBV11-2 and TRBJ2-7; either TRBD1 or TRBD2 may supply D (5 bases each). Germline V gene data show CDR1 as SGHAT and CDR2 as FQNNGV. V lost 7 bases to trimming and J lost 5 bases, with 21 bases between them. The CDR3 sequence is 15 residues long.

J is TRBJ1-2 and V is TRBV6-5, with TRBD1 as a possible D gene (5 bases). V dropped 2 bases and J dropped 8 bases, with 15 bases sitting between them. Germline V gene lookup returns CDR1 MNHEY and CDR2 SVGAGI. The length of the CDR3 is 14 residues. The CDR3 coding sequence is TGTGCCAGCAGTTACCCCAGGGATGGTCTCGGCTACACCTTC. The encoded protein is CASSYPRDGLGYTF.

J is TRBJ1-1 and V is TRBV21-1; the table assigns TRBD1, which was not confirmed against the DNA. TRBV21-1 is described as a pseudogene. The CDR3 consists of 17 residues. This chain's CDR3 is CASTKMGPRQGDTEAFF. CDR3 DNA sequence: TGTGCCAGCACAAAGATGGGGCCTCGTCAGGGGGACACTGAAGCTTTCTTT.

This chain uses TRBV7-2 with TRBJ2-7; 7 bases line up with TRBD2. Germline CDR1 is SGHTA and CDR2 is FQGNSA. There are 13 residues in the CDR3. With V trimmed by 3 bases and J by 3 bases, 2 bases remained unmatched. This CDR3 reads CASSLRGSYEQYF. CDR3 bases: TGTGCCAGCAGCTTGCGCGGGAGCTACGAGCAGTACTTC. The variable domain in full, with the rest retrieved from reference TRBV7-2 and TRBJ2-7, is GAGVSQSPSNKVTEKGKDVELRCDPISGHTALYWYRQSLGQGLEFLIYFQGNSAPDKSGLPSDRFSAERTGGSVSTLTIQRTQQEDSAVYLCASSLRGSYEQYFGPGTRLTVT.

The chain couples TRBV11-2 to TRBJ2-1; 13 nucleotides align to TRBD2. Germline V gene sequence: CDR1 SGHAT, CDR2 FQNNGV. The CDR3 totals 15 residues. J gave up 4 bases and V 4 bases, and 1 base lay outside the gene matches. The CDR3 nucleotides are TGTGCCAGCAGCTGGACTAGCGGGAGTTACAATGAGCAGTTCTTC. Its translation is CASSWTSGSYNEQFF. Using reference TRBV11-2 and TRBJ2-1 for the parts outside the CDR3, the full variable domain is EAGVAQSPRYKIIEKRQSVAFWCNPISGHATLYWYQQILGQGPKLLIQFQNNGVVDDSQLPKDRFSAERLKGVDSTLKIQPAKLEDSAVYLCASSWTSGSYNEQFFGPGTRLTVL.

The J gene is TRBJ2-7, the V gene TRBV7-2; 14 nucleotides agree with TRBD2. The J segment lost 4 bases and the V segment lost 0 bases, leaving 14 bases of the junction unmatched. The CDR3 totals 20 residues. Germline CDR1 and CDR2: SGHTA and FQGNSA. The CDR3 nucleotides are TGTGCCAGCAGCTTAGCGGCCCAACGCCCGGGACTAGCGGGAGTTTACGAGCAGTACTTC. Its translation is CASSLAAQRPGLAGVYEQYF. Supplemented by reference TRBV7-2 and TRBJ2-7, the full variable domain reads GAGVSQSPSNKVTEKGKDVELRCDPISGHTALYWYRQSLGQGLEFLIYFQGNSAPDKSGLPSDRFSAERTGGSVSTLTIQRTQQEDSAVYLCASSLAAQRPGLAGVYEQYFGPGTRLTVT.

Written as DNA, the CDR3 is TGTGCCAGCAGCTTAGCCCAGGGAATGGGCTACGAGCAGTACTTC. It codes for CASSLAQGMGYEQYF. The rearrangement uses TRBV7-2 and TRBJ2-7; maybe TRBD1 (5 bases). CDR1 and CDR2 (germline): SGHTA, FQGNSA. The CDR3 covers 15 residues. Trimming removed 0 bases from V and 3 bases from J, with 12 bases in between.

The chain couples TRBV6-6 to TRBJ1-2; D unresolved. CDR1 is MNHNY and CDR2 is SVGAGI in the germline V gene (reference sequence). Trimming removed 0 bases at V and 8 bases at J, with 10 bases between. The CDR3 length is 13 residues. The CDR3 sequence: CASSYSPGGGYTF. CDR3 coding DNA: TGTGCCAGCAGTTACTCTCCCGGAGGAGGCTACACCTTC.

This chain joins TRBV5-1 and TRBJ2-5; 7 positions match TRBD2. After removal of 5 bases from V and 2 bases from J, the junction contained 6 bases not matched to a gene. CDR1 is SGHRS and CDR2 is YFSETQ in the germline V gene. The length of the CDR3 is 14 residues. The CDR3 DNA reads as TGCGCCAGCAGATTTGGGGGGGAGCAAGAGACCCAGTACTTC. It is translated as CASRFGGEQETQYF.

This sequence joins TRBV28 and TRBJ2-1; D unresolved. Trimming took 4 bases from V and 8 from J, leaving 6 bases between them. Germline V gene data show CDR1 as MDHEN and CDR2 as SYDVKM. This CDR3 comprises 11 residues. CDR3 in DNA: TGTGCCAGCAGTTACCGCGATGAGCAGTTCTTC. Its translation: CASSYRDEQFF.

V is TRBV2 and J is TRBJ2-1; TRBD2 aligns across 10 bases. The V gene end was trimmed by 4 bases and the J gene end by 6 bases; junction bases not matched to a gene: 15. CDR1 and CDR2 from the germline V gene are SNHLY and FYNNEI. The CDR3 has 18 residues. CDR3 sequence reads: CASSGPRAVSGGANEQFF. DNA of the CDR3: TGTGCCAGCAGTGGCCCTCGAGCCGTCAGCGGGGGGGCCAATGAGCAGTTCTTC. Based on the CDR3 plus reference TRBV2 and TRBJ2-1, the full variable domain is EPEVTQTPSHQVTQMGQEVILRCVPISNHLYFYWYRQILGQKVEFLVSFYNNEISEKSEIFDDQFSVERPDGSNFTLKIRSTKLEDSAMYFCASSGPRAVSGGANEQFFGPGTRLTVL.

The rearrangement links TRBV2 to TRBJ2-1; no clear D gene. Germline CDR1 and CDR2: SNHLY and FYNNEI. The CDR3 has 13 amino acids. V lost 7 bases, J lost 7 bases, and 14 bases lay in between. The CDR3 is CASKLVPLNEQFF. CDR3 sequence (DNA): TGTGCCAGCAAGCTAGTCCCTTTGAATGAGCAGTTCTTC.

Only one count was recorded for this clone. J is TRBJ2-1 and V is TRBV5-1; D not resolved. The V end was cut by 0 bases, the J end by 8 bases, with 6 bases between. This CDR3 region has 12 residues. Germline lookup yields CDR1 SGHRS and CDR2 YFSETQ. DNA for the CDR3: TGCGCCAGCAGCTTGGTATTGGATGAGCAGTTCTTC. This codes for CASSLVLDEQFF.

V gene TRBV30 combines with J gene TRBJ1-1, with 8 bases fitting TRBD1. The junction had 7 bases not matched to a gene; V was cut back by 1 base and J by 9 bases. The CDR3 is 13 residues long. The germline gives CDR1 GTSNPN, CDR2 SVGIG (reference sequence). CDR3 protein: CAWSAGTGGKAFF. The CDR3 DNA reads TGTGCCTGGAGTGCCGGGACAGGCGGAAAAGCTTTCTTT.

The chain recombines TRBV5-6 with TRBJ2-1; unclear D gene. V lost 2 bases to trimming and J lost 6 bases, with 3 bases between them. The CDR3 loop spans 11 amino acids. Germline-derived CDR1 and CDR2 are SGHDT and YYEEEE. CDR3 DNA: TGTGCCAGCAGCTTCGGCAATGAGCAGTTCTTC. Translated: CASSFGNEQFF.

The chain has TRBV19 and TRBJ2-3; no reliable D call. V dropped 5 bases and J dropped 1 base, with 10 bases sitting between them. The CDR3 extends over 14 amino acids. Germline CDR1 is LNHDA and CDR2 is SQIVND (reference sequence). CDR3 protein: CASSWVAGTDTQYF. CDR3 DNA: TGTGCCAGTAGTTGGGTCGCGGGCACAGATACGCAGTATTTT.

The genes are TRBV27 and TRBJ1-6; the match to TRBD1 covers 7 bases. This CDR3 region has 14 residues. Germline values: CDR1 MNHEY, CDR2 SMNVEV (reference sequence). Losses at the gene ends were 5 bases for V and 7 bases for J; bases not matched to a gene: 5. CDR3: CASSPTGVNSPLHF. The CDR3, as DNA: TGTGCCAGCAGTCCCACAGGGGTGAATTCACCCCTCCACTTT.

This clone showed up just a few times. The CDR3 coding sequence is TGTGCCAGTACGGCGACGGGCTATGGCTACACCTTC. Protein: CASTATGYGYTF. The V gene is TRBV19, the J gene TRBJ1-2; no definite D call. The CDR3 has 12 amino acids. Trimming cost V 7 bases and J 4 bases, with 10 bases left between them. Germline-derived CDR1 and CDR2 are LNHDA and SQIVND (reference sequence).

The V gene is TRBV19, the J gene TRBJ2-7, with no clear D. The CDR3 consists of 13 residues. Trimming pared 9 bases from V and 4 bases from J, leaving 16 bases between. Looked up from germline, CDR1 is LNHDA and CDR2 is SQIVND (reference sequence). The CDR3 DNA is TGTGCCAGCTCCGGTACCCAAGCATACGAGCAGTACTTC. Its translation is CASSGTQAYEQYF.